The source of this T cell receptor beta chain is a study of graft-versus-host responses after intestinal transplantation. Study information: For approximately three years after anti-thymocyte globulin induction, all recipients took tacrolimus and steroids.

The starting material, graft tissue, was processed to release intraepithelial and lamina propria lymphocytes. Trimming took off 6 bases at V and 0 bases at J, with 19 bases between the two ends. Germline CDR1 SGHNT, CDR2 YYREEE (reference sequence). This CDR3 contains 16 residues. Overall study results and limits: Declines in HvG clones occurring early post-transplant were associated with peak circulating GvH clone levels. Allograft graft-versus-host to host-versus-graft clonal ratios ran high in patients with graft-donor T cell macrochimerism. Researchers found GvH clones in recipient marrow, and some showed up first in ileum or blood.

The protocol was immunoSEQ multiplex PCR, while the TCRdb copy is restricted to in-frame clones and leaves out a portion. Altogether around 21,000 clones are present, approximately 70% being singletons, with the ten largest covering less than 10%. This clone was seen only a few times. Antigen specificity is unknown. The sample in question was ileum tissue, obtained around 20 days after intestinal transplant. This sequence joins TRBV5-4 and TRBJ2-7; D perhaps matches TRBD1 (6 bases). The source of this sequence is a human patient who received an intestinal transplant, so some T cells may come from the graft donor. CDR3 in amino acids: CASKSLPTGSSYEQYF. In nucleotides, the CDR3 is TGTGCCAGCAAATCACTCCCGACAGGAAGCTCCTACGAGCAGTACTTC.